The 13 T cell receptor beta chains below all came from one sample that was sequenced in a study of Ad26.COV2.S vaccination and SARS-CoV-2 variants. Some clones are missing from TCRdb's copy, which holds only in-frame ones; the method was immunoSEQ multiplex PCR. This table holds roughly 400,000 clones, roughly 88% found once. Treatment in this sample: 15 to 20 received Ad26.COV2.S at low or high dose, single or two shots; five or six received placebo; per-sample allocation not given. Sampling happened 63 days after the first vaccine or placebo injection. The source material was peripheral blood, sampled in a trial of Ad26.COV2.S vaccine versus placebo. The receptors here all came from a person aged 18 to 59 who received the Ad26.COV2.S COVID-19 vaccine or a placebo.

The chain uses TRBV18 and TRBJ2-1; TRBD1 aligns across 7 bases. In germline, CDR1 is KGHSH, CDR2 LQKENI. The CDR3 is made up of 15 amino acids. Losses at the gene ends were 3 bases for V and 2 bases for J; bases not matched to a gene: 4. CDR3: CASSPTGVTYNEQFF. CDR3 DNA sequence: TGTGCCAGCTCACCTACAGGGGTCACCTACAATGAGCAGTTCTTC.

For this clone: Other nucleotide sequences from this sample produce the same CDR3. The rearrangement uses TRBV7-9 and TRBJ1-1; TRBD1 might be the D (5 bases). The germline V gene has CDR1 SEHNR and CDR2 FQNEAQ (reference sequence). V lost 3 bases to trimming and J lost 8 bases, with 13 bases between them. The CDR3 length is 13 residues. CDR3 residues: CASSLKGRGEAFF. CDR3 DNA: TGTGCCAGCAGCTTGAAGGGGCGGGGGGAAGCTTTCTTT.

V is TRBV19 and J is TRBJ2-1, with a tentative D call TRBD2 (6 bases). Germline values: CDR1 LNHDA, CDR2 SQIVND (reference sequence). This CDR3 has 14 amino acids. The germline V and J ends were trimmed by 5 bases and 4 bases, with 12 bases remaining between them. The DNA for the CDR3 is TGTGCCAGTAGTCGCCGGGAGAGGTACAATGAGCAGTTCTTC. Amino acid sequence: CASSRRERYNEQFF.

The V gene is TRBV10-3, the J gene TRBJ2-3; TRBD1 matches at 9 bases. This CDR3 spans 16 amino acids. V shed 7 bases, J shed 2 bases, and the junction held 10 bases outside the gene matches. Germline V gene sequence: CDR1 ENHRY, CDR2 SYGVKD. CDR3 loop: CAITEPGQGLTDTQYF. The CDR3 DNA sequence: TGTGCCATCACCGAACCGGGACAGGGCCTCACAGATACGCAGTATTTT.

A single count supports this clone. V usage is TRBV29-1 and J usage is TRBJ1-6; D ambiguous. Per germline, CDR1 SQVTM and CDR2 ANQGSEA. The CDR3 consists of 13 residues. Trimming removed 4 bases from V and 5 bases from J, with 9 bases in between. The CDR3 DNA reads as TGCAGCGTTGGCCACGACAATAATTCACCCCTCCACTTT. Protein sequence: CSVGHDNNSPLHF.

This clone was seen only once. The chain is built from TRBV12-3 or TRBV12-4 and TRBJ1-2; possible D gene TRBD1, 6 bases. Trimming removed 2 bases at V and 10 bases at J, with 14 bases between. The CDR3 contains 13 residues. This CDR3 is CASSLWSGENYTF. The CDR3 DNA sequence: TGTGCCAGCAGTTTATGGTCAGGGGAAAACTACACCTTC.

The chain carries TRBV4-2 and TRBJ1-6; D perhaps matches TRBD1 (5 bases). Germline CDR1 and CDR2: LGHNA and YNFKEQ. V was cut by 0 bases and J by 0 bases, with 12 bases left in between. The CDR3 runs 18 residues. This CDR3 reads CASSQDGTESSYNSPLHF. In DNA form, the CDR3 reads TGTGCCAGCAGCCAAGATGGGACGGAGAGCTCCTATAATTCACCCCTCCACTTT.

CDR3 sequence: CASSELELPRGTDTQYF. The CDR3 DNA sequence: TGTGCCAGCAGTGAATTGGAGCTTCCGAGGGGCACAGATACGCAGTATTTT. The J gene is TRBJ2-3, the V gene TRBV25-1; a weak D match, TRBD2 (5 bases). From germline, CDR1 is MGHDK and CDR2 SYGVNS. The CDR3 sequence is 17 residues long. V was pared by 1 base and J by 1 base, with 15 bases between.

The CDR3 sequence: CASSMTTGVNEKLFF. The CDR3 nucleotides are TGTGCCAGTAGTATGACGACAGGGGTAAACGAAAAACTGTTTTTT. The chain joins TRBV19 to TRBJ1-4, with 8 positions matching TRBD1. V shed 3 bases, J shed 8 bases, and the junction held 8 bases outside the gene matches. The CDR3 runs to 15 residues. The germline V gene encodes CDR1 LNHDA and CDR2 SQIVND (reference sequence).

The CDR3 is CASSQHPRTSRGSTDTQYF. The DNA of the CDR3 is TGTGCCAGCAGCCAACACCCCCGGACTAGCAGGGGAAGCACAGATACGCAGTATTTT. The rearrangement uses TRBV7-6 and TRBJ2-3, with 8 positions matching TRBD2. This CDR3 spans 19 amino acids. J was trimmed by 0 bases and V by 5 bases; bases with no gene match: 16. Germline V gene data show CDR1 as SGHVS and CDR2 as FNYEAQ. Based on the CDR3 plus reference TRBV7-6 and TRBJ2-3, the full variable domain is GAGVSQSPRYKVTKRGQDVALRCDPISGHVSLYWYRQALGQGPEFLTYFNYEAQQDKSGLPNDRFSAERPEGSISTLTIQRTEQRDSAMYRCASSQHPRTSRGSTDTQYFGPGTRLTVL.

The chain carries TRBV27 and TRBJ2-7; 7 nucleotides line up with TRBD2. CDR3 length: 17 amino acids. Germline CDR1 reads MNHEY; CDR2 reads SMNVEV (reference sequence). J gave up 2 bases and V 6 bases, and 16 bases lay outside the gene matches. The CDR3: CASRLAVYPNGAYEQYF. Written as DNA, the CDR3 is TGTGCCAGCAGGCTAGCGGTCTATCCCAACGGGGCCTACGAGCAGTACTTC.

The count of this clone is one. The J gene is TRBJ1-1, the V gene TRBV7-3, with unresolved D. The germline V gene encodes CDR1 SGHTA and CDR2 FQGTGA. The CDR3 is 15 residues long. The V and J ends lost 2 bases and 0 bases respectively, with 10 bases between them. The CDR3 here is CASSLSPAMNTEAFF. Written as DNA, the CDR3 is TGTGCCAGCAGCTTATCTCCGGCAATGAACACTGAAGCTTTCTTT.

This sequence joins TRBV7-8 and TRBJ2-7; 8 bases align to TRBD1. Germline values: CDR1 SGHVS, CDR2 FQNEAQ. The CDR3 sequence is 15 residues long. The J segment lost 5 bases and the V segment lost 2 bases, leaving 8 bases of the junction unmatched. The CDR3 DNA is TGTGCCAGCAGCTTACGAGCGGACAGGGTCAACGAGCAGTACTTC. Residues: CASSLRADRVNEQYF.